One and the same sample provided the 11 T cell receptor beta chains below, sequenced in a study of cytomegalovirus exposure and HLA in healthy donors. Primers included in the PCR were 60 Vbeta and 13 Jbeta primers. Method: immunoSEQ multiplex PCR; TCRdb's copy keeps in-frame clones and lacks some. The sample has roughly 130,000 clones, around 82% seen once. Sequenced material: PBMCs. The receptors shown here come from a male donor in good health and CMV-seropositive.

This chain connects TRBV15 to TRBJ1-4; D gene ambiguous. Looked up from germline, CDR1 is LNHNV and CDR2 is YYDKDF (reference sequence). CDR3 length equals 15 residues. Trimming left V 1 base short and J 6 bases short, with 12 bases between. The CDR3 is CATSRVGRRDEKLFF. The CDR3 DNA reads TGTGCCACCAGCAGAGTGGGCAGGCGCGATGAAAAACTGTTTTTT.

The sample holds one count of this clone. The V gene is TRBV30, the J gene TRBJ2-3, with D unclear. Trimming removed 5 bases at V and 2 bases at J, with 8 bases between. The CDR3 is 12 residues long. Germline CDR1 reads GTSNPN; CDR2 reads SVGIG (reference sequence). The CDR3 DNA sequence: TGTGCCTGGTCGAGGAACACAGATACGCAGTATTTT. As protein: CAWSRNTDTQYF.

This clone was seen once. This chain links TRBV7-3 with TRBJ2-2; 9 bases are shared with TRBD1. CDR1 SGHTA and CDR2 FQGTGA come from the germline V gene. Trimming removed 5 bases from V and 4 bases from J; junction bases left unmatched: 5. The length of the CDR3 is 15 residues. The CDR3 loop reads CASSGRQGGTGELFF. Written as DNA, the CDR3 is TGTGCCAGCAGCGGTAGACAGGGGGGCACCGGGGAGCTGTTTTTT.

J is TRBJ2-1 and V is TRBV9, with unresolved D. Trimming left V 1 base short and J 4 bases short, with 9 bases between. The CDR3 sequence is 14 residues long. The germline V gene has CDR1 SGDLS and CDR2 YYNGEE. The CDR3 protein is CASSVQSEYNEQFF. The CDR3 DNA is TGTGCCAGCAGCGTACAGTCAGAATACAATGAGCAGTTCTTC.

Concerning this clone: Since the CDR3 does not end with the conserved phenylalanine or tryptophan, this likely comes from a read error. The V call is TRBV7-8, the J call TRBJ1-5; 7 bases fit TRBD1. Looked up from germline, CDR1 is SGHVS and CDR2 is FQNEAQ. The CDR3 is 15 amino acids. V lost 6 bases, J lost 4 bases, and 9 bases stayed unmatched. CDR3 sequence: CASRSTGTENQPQHL. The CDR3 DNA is TGTGCCAGCAGATCAACCGGGACAGAGAATCAGCCCCAGCATCTT.

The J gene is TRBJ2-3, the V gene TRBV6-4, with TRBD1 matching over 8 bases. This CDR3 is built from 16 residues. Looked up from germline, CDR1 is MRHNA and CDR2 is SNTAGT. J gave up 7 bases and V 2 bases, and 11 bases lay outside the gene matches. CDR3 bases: TGTGCCAGCAGTGACACCGGAGGGACAGGAGCAAATACGCAGTATTTT. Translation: CASSDTGGTGANTQYF.

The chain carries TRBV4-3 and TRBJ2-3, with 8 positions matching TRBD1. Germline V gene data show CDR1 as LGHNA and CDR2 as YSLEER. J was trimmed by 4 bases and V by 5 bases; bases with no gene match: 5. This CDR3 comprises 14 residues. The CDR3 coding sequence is TGCGCCAGCAGCGGAGCAGGGGGCTCAGATACGCAGTATTTT. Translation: CASSGAGGSDTQYF.

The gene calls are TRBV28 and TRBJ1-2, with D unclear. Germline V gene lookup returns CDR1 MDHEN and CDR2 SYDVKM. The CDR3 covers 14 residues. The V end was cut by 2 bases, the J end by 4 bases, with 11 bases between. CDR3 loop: CASSLRQIIYGYTF. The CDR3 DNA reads TGTGCCAGCAGTTTACGACAAATCATCTATGGCTACACCTTC.

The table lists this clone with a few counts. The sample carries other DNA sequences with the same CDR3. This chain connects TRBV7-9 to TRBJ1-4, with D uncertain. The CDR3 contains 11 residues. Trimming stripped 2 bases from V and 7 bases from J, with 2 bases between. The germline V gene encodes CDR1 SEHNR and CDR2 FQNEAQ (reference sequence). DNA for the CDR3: TGTGCCAGCAGCTTACGTGAAAAACTGTTTTTT. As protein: CASSLREKLFF.

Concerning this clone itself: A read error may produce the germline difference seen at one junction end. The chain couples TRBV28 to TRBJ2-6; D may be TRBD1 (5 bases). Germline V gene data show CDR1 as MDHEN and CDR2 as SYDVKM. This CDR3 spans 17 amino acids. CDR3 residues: CASSLTSPTAGANGLTF. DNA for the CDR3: TGTGCCAGCAGTTTAACGTCTCCGACCGCTGGGGCCAACGGCCTGACTTTC.

The CDR3 is CASSDFGTGFGGYEQYF. CDR3 DNA: TGTGCCAGCAGTGACTTCGGGACAGGGTTTGGGGGGTACGAGCAGTACTTC. This rearrangement joins TRBV25-1 to TRBJ2-7, with 9 bases lining up with TRBD1. CDR3 length: 17 residues. Germline V gives CDR1 MGHDK, CDR2 SYGVNS. V dropped 3 bases and J dropped 4; count of bases not matched to a gene: 13.